The 19 T cell receptor beta chains given below trace back to one sample, sequenced in a study of post-analysis software for immune sequencing data. Overall study findings and caveats: Relative to controls, patients had five TRBV segments at higher frequency, with TRBV5-6, TRBV5-1 and TRBV20-1 among these.

Tagging with unique molecular identifiers was a feature of the TCR beta cDNA libraries. Using its own MiXCR run on the PCR reads, TCRdb lists one record per CDR3 protein. The repertoire holds about 620,000 distinct CDR3 sequences, with around 44% as singletons. Antigens of these TCRs are unknown. The material sequenced was blood. These receptors all come from a girl between 10 and 17 years old with multiple sclerosis.

This clonotype turned up a few times. The rearrangement links TRBV12-3 or TRBV12-4 to TRBJ2-7; D assignment may be TRBD1 or TRBD2 (5 bases each). This CDR3 has 16 amino acids. V lost 5 bases and J 0 bases, leaving 17 bases between the germline ends. As DNA, the CDR3 is TGTGCCAGCAGTCTTTTCGGGACGGGTACCTCCTACGAGCAGTACTTC. Translated, it gives CASSLFGTGTSYEQYF.

The gene calls are TRBV12-3 or TRBV12-4 and TRBJ1-5; D possibly corresponds to TRBD1 (5 bases). This CDR3 comprises 14 residues. V shed 4 bases and J shed 2 bases, with 9 bases lying between them. CDR3 sequence (DNA): TGTGCCAGCAGTTGGGGGTCCGGCAATCAGCCCCAGCATTTT. This codes for CASSWGSGNQPQHF.

The chain uses TRBV6-5 and TRBJ2-5; 7 bases are a match to TRBD2. CDR3 length: 16 amino acids. Germline-derived CDR1 and CDR2 are MNHEY and SVGAGI. V shed 0 bases and J 4 bases; nucleotides not matched to a gene: 8. The CDR3 DNA is TGTGCCAGCAGTTACTCGACGGGAGGTGGTAGAGAGACCCAGTACTTC. Protein product: CASSYSTGGGRETQYF.

This clonotype was seen at least ten times. The chain links TRBV7-6 to TRBJ2-5, with D possibly TRBD1 on 5 matching bases. This CDR3 spans 13 amino acids. V was cut by 1 base and J by 11 bases, with 14 bases left in between. Germline V gene data show CDR1 as SGHVS and CDR2 as FNYEAQ. The DNA of the CDR3 is TGTGCCAGCAGCTTAGATCCAGGGATAAAGCAGTACTTC. This codes for CASSLDPGIKQYF.

This chain links TRBV29-1 with TRBJ2-7, with 7 positions matching TRBD1. Looked up from germline, CDR1 is SQVTM and CDR2 is ANQGSEA. The CDR3 sequence is 14 residues long. The V gene end was trimmed by 5 bases and the J gene end by 2 bases; junction bases not matched to a gene: 9. The CDR3 DNA is TGCAGCGTTCCGGCCGGGACAGATCCCTACGAGCAGTACTTC. The encoded protein is CSVPAGTDPYEQYF.

The chain couples TRBV3-1 to TRBJ2-7, with 7 bases that match TRBD1. The CDR3 is 13 amino acids. CDR1 LGHDT and CDR2 YNNKEL come from the germline V gene (reference sequence). With V trimmed by 4 bases and J by 7 bases, 7 bases remained unmatched. CDR3 sequence (DNA): TGTGCCAGCAGCCCATATTGGACAGGAGAGCAGTACTTC. Its translation is CASSPYWTGEQYF.

V gene TRBV12-3 or TRBV12-4 combines with J gene TRBJ1-1; 7 nucleotides line up with TRBD1. The CDR3 extends over 16 amino acids. V lost 3 bases to trimming and J lost 5 bases; unmatched junction nucleotides: 12. CDR3 in DNA: TGTGCCAGCAGTTTCACGGGGACCTCAGGGGGGACTGAAGCTTTCTTT. Translated: CASSFTGTSGGTEAFF.

The genes are TRBV5-1 and TRBJ2-1, with D possibly matching TRBD2 (5 bases). V was trimmed by 2 bases and J by 7 bases, leaving 16 bases between them. This CDR3 has 15 residues. Germline CDR1 is SGHRS and CDR2 is YFSETQ. The DNA for the CDR3 is TGCGCCAGCAGCTTCCCGGGAAATTATCGGAATGAGCAGTTCTTC. Translation gives CASSFPGNYRNEQFF.

The J gene is TRBJ2-6, the V gene TRBV5-6; TRBD1 matches 7 bases. The CDR3 contains 17 residues. J gave up 2 bases and V 2 bases, and 7 bases lay outside the gene matches. CDR1 and CDR2 (germline): SGHDT, YYEEEE. This CDR3 is CASSLRDSQTGANVLTF. As DNA, the CDR3 is TGTGCCAGCAGCTTACGGGACAGTCAAACTGGGGCCAACGTCCTGACTTTC.

This sequence joins TRBV9 and TRBJ2-7; TRBD2 matches at 8 bases. From germline, CDR1 is SGDLS and CDR2 YYNGEE. The ends lost 2 bases at V and 6 bases at J; junction bases unmatched: 10. CDR3 length: 15 amino acids. The CDR3 nucleotides read TGTGCCAGCAGCGTCGAGGGGACTAGTAGATCCGAGCAGTACTTC. It codes for CASSVEGTSRSEQYF. Full variable domain (missing parts from reference TRBV9 and TRBJ2-7): DSGVTQTPKHLITATGQRVTLRCSPRSGDLSVYWYQQSLDQGLQFLIQYYNGEERAKGNILERFSAQQFPDLHSELNLSSLELGDSALYFCASSVEGTSRSEQYFGPGTRLTVT.

About this clonotype itself: Mismatch with germline at one junction end may stem from a read error. The chain recombines TRBV12-3 or TRBV12-4 with TRBJ2-1; D perhaps matches TRBD1 (5 bases). The tail of the sequence fits TRBJ2-7 better, so the J call may be wrong. CDR3 length: 13 amino acids. For the CDR3, the DNA is TGTGCCAGCAGGTTAGCCCAGGGCCACGAGCAGTACTTC. Encoded protein: CASRLAQGHEQYF.

The genes are TRBV7-2 and TRBJ2-7, with D hard to call. The germline V gene encodes CDR1 SGHTA and CDR2 FQGNSA. Trimming left V 1 base short and J 1 base short, with 14 bases between. This CDR3 comprises 16 residues. CDR3 residues: CASSLVIGAKSYEQYF. The CDR3 coding sequence is TGTGCCAGCAGCTTAGTGATCGGTGCTAAGTCCTACGAGCAGTACTTC.

The V gene is TRBV5-1, the J gene TRBJ1-2; the match to TRBD1 covers 8 bases. J was trimmed by 0 bases and V by 4 bases; bases with no gene match: 11. This CDR3 spans 17 amino acids. The germline V gene has CDR1 SGHRS and CDR2 YFSETQ. The CDR3 DNA reads TGCGCCAGCAGCCCGGGACAGGTCGTCGTCCCTAACTATGGCTACACCTTC. Its protein product is CASSPGQVVVPNYGYTF.

This clonotype was recorded many times. The chain links TRBV28 to TRBJ2-5; possible D gene TRBD2, 6 bases. The germline gives CDR1 MDHEN, CDR2 SYDVKM. CDR3 length: 14 residues. V dropped 5 bases and J dropped 5 bases, with 15 bases sitting between them. The CDR3 bases are TGTGCCAGCAGTCCCAACCCCGGGGGTGAGACCCAGTACTTC. Amino acid sequence: CASSPNPGGETQYF.

The chain links TRBV4-2 to TRBJ1-6; D might be TRBD1 (5 bases). V lost 0 bases, J lost 5 bases, and 17 bases lay in between. Germline CDR1 is LGHNA and CDR2 is YNFKEQ. The CDR3 sequence is 18 residues long. DNA of the CDR3: TGTGCCAGCAGCCAAGACCTCTTTCGGGGGGAGAATAATTCACCCCTCCACTTT. This sequence encodes CASSQDLFRGENNSPLHF.

This clonotype was detected only a few times. This chain links TRBV4-2 with TRBJ2-1; D is possibly TRBD2 (5 bases). CDR3 length: 13 residues. The germline V gene has CDR1 LGHNA and CDR2 YNFKEQ. V was clipped by 4 bases and J by 6 bases, with 10 bases between them. The CDR3 reads CASSPSSGNEQFF. In DNA form, the CDR3 reads TGTGCCAGCAGCCCATCAAGCGGCAATGAGCAGTTCTTC.

Of note for this clonotype: A read error may produce the germline difference seen at one junction end. This chain uses TRBV6-2 or TRBV6-3 with TRBJ1-6; weak D call: TRBD1 (5 bases). CDR1 MNHEY and CDR2 SVGEGT come from the germline V gene. The CDR3 length is 15 residues. DNA for the CDR3: TGTGCCACCAGTTCCGGGACGGACTATAATTCACCCCTCCACTTT. Amino acids: CATSSGTDYNSPLHF.

This clonotype was seen a few times. The J gene is TRBJ2-7, the V gene TRBV12-3 or TRBV12-4; D is unresolved. Trimming cost V 6 bases and J 4 bases, with 13 bases left between them. CDR3 length: 13 amino acids. CDR3 sequence reads: CASRGPGGYEQYF. As DNA, the CDR3 is TGTGCCAGCAGAGGCCCAGGTGGTTACGAGCAGTACTTC.

Only a few counts were recorded for this clonotype. This sequence joins TRBV7-2 and TRBJ2-2; 8 bases align to TRBD2. Trimming removed 5 bases from V and 6 bases from J; junction bases left unmatched: 14. The CDR3 spans 17 residues. Germline V lookup: CDR1 SGHTA, CDR2 FQGNSA. The CDR3: CASSPRREALWAGELFF. As DNA, the CDR3 is TGTGCCAGCAGCCCAAGGCGGGAGGCCCTGTGGGCCGGGGAGCTGTTTTTT.